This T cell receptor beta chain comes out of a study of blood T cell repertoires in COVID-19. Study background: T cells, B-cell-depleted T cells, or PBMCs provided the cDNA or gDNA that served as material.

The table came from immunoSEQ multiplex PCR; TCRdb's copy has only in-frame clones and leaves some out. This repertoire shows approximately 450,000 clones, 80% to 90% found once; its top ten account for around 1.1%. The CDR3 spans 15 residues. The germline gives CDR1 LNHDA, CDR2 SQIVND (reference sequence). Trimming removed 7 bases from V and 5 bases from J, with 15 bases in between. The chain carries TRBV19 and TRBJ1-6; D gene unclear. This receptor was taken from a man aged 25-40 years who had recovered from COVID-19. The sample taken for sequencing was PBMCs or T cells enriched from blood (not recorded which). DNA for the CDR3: TGTGCCAGTAACCTTGTCCTCTCGGATAATTCACCCCTCCACTTT. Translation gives CASNLVLSDNSPLHF. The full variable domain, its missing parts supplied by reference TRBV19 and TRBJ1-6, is DGGITQSPKYLFRKEGQNVTLSCEQNLNHDAMYWYRQDPGQGLRLIYYSQIVNDFQKGDIAEGYSVSREKKESFPLTVTSAQKNPTAFYLCASNLVLSDNSPLHFGNGTRLTVT.